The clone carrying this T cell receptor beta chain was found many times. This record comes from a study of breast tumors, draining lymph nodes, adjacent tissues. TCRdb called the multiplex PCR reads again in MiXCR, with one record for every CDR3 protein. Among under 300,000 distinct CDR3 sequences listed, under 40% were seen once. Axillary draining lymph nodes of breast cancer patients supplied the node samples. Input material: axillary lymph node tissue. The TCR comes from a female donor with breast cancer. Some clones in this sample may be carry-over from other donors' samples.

The DNA of the CDR3 is TGTGCCAGCAAGCCGGGACTAGCGACCGGGGAGCTGTTTTTT. This encodes CASKPGLATGELFF. This rearrangement joins TRBV6-5 to TRBJ2-2; 10 bases are a match to TRBD2. The CDR3 consists of 14 residues. Germline CDR1 and CDR2: MNHEY and SVGAGI. Trimming at V came to 7 bases and at J to 5 bases, leaving 4 bases not matched to a gene.